This TCR beta chain was recorded in a study of shared clonotypes between healthy human individuals. The assay was immunoSEQ multiplex PCR, and TCRdb's table has in-frame clones only and misses some. The table includes around 1.5 million clones, approximately 98% detected once. CDR1 and CDR2 (germline): SGHRS, YFSETQ. Trimming shortened V by 1 base and J by 1 base, and 8 bases separated the two germline ends. This CDR3 has 14 residues. The V and J genes are TRBV5-1 and TRBJ1-1; no definite D call. The TCR comes from a man younger than 40 in good health. The sample was naive CD4+ T cells sorted from blood. As to subset: CD45RA+ positively selected. CDR3 sequence (DNA): TGCGCCAGCAGCTTGTTTATCACGAACACTGAAGCTTTCTTT. Protein: CASSLFITNTEAFF.